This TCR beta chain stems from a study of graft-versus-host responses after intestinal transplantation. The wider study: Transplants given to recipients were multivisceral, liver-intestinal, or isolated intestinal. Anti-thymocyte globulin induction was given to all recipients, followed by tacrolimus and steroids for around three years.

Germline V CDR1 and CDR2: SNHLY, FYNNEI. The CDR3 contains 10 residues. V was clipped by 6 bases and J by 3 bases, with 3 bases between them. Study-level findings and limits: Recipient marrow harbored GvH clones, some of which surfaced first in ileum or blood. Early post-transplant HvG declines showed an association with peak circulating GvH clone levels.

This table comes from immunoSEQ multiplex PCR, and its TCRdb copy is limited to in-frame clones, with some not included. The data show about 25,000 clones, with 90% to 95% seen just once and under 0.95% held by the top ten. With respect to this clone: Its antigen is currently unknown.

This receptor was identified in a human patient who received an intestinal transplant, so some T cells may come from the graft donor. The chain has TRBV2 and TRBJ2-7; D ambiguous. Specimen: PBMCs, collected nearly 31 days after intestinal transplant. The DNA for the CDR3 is TGTGCCAGCAGGGTCTACGAGCAGTACTTC. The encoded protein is CASRVYEQYF.